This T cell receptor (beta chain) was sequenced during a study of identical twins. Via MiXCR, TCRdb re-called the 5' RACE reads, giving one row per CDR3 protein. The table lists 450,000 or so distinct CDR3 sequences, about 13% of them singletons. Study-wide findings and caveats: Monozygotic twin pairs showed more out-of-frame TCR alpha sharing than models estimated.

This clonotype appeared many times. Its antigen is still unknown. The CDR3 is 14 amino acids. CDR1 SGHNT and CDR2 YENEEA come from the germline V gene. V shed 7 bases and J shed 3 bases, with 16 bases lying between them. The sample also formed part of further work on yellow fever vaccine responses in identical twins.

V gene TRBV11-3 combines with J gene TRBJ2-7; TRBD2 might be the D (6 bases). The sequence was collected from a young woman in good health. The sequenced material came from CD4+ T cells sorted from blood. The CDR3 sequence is CASKEGGGVYEQYF. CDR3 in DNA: TGTGCCAGCAAGGAAGGTGGAGGGGTCTACGAGCAGTACTTC.